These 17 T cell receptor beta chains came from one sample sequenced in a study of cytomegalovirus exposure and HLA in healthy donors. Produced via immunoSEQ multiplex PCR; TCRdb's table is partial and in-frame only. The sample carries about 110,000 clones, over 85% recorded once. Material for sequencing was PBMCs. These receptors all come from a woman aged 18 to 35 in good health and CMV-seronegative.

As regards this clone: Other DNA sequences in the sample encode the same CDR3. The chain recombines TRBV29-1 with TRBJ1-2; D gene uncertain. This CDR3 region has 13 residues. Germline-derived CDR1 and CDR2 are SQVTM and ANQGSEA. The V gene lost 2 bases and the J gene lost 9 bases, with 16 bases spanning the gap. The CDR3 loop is CSVEFSGVGSYTF. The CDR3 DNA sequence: TGCAGCGTTGAATTTAGCGGGGTAGGAAGCTACACCTTC.

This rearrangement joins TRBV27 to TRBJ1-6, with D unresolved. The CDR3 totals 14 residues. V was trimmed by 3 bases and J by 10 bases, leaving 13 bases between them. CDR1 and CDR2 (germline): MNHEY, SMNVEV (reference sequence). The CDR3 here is CASSFGQVRSPLHF. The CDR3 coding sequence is TGTGCCAGCAGTTTTGGGCAGGTTCGGTCACCCCTCCACTTT.

CDR3 nucleotides: TGTGCCAGCAGCTTAGGGAAGCGGGAGGGCCCGGACACCGGGGAGCTGTTTTTT. It is translated as CASSLGKREGPDTGELFF. The chain uses TRBV11-2 and TRBJ2-2; TRBD2 aligns across 10 bases. With 1 base clipped from V and 3 bases from J, the junction kept 8 bases outside the gene matches. In germline, CDR1 is SGHAT, CDR2 FQNNGV. The CDR3 totals 18 residues.

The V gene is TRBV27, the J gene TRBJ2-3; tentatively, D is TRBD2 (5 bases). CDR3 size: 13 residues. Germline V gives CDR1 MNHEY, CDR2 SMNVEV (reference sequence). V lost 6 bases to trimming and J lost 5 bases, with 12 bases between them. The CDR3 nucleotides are TGTGCCAGCAGCTATTCCGGGAAAGATACGCAGTATTTT. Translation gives CASSYSGKDTQYF.

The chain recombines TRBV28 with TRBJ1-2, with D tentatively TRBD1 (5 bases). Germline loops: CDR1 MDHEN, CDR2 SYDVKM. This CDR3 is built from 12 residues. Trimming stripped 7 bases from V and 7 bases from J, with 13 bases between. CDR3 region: CASTLREGGYTF. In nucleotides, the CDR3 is TGTGCCAGCACCCTCAGGGAAGGTGGCTACACCTTC.

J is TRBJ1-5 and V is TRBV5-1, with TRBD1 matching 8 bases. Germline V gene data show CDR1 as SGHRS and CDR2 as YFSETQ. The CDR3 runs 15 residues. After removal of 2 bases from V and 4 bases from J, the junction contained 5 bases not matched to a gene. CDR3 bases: TGCGCCAGCAGCTTCGGGACAGGACTTAATCAGCCCCAGCATTTT. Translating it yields CASSFGTGLNQPQHF.

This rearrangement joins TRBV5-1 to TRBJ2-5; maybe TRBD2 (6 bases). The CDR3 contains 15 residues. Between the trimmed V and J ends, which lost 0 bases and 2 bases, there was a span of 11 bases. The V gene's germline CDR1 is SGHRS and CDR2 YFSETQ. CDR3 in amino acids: CASSLAGSGQETQYF. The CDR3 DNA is TGCGCCAGCAGCTTGGCGGGTAGCGGACAAGAGACCCAGTACTTC.

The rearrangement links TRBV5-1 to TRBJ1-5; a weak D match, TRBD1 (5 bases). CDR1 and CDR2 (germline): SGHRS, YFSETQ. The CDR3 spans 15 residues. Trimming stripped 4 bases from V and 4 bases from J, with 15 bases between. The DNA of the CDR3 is TGCGCCAGCAGCATTGCAGGGAATCTGAATCAGCCCCAGCATTTT. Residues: CASSIAGNLNQPQHF.

The CDR3 spells CASSLVFNRGNQPQHF. CDR3 in DNA: TGTGCCAGCAGTTTGGTGTTTAACAGGGGCAATCAGCCCCAGCATTTT. The chain employs TRBV28 and TRBJ1-5; D possibly corresponds to TRBD1 (6 bases). The germline V gene has CDR1 MDHEN and CDR2 SYDVKM. V gave up 3 bases and J gave up 2 bases, with 14 bases separating them. This CDR3 region has 16 residues. Supplemented by reference TRBV28 and TRBJ1-5, the full variable domain reads DVKVTQSSRYLVKRTGEKVFLECVQDMDHENMFWYRQDPGLGLRLIYFSYDVKMKEKGDIPEGYSVSREKKERFSLILESASTNQTSMYLCASSLVFNRGNQPQHFGDGTRLSIL.

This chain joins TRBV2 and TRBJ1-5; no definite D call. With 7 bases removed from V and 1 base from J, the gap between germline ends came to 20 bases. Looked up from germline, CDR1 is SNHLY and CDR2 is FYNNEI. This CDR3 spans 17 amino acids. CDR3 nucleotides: TGTGCCAGCAACGATGGCTGGGCAGTTCAAAGCAATCAGCCCCAGCATTTT. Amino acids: CASNDGWAVQSNQPQHF.

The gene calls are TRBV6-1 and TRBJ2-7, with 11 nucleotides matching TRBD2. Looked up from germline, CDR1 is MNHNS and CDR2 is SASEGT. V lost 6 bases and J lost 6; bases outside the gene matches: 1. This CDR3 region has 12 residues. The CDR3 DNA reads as TGTGCCAGCAGGGGACTAGCGGCCGAGCAGTACTTC. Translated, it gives CASRGLAAEQYF.

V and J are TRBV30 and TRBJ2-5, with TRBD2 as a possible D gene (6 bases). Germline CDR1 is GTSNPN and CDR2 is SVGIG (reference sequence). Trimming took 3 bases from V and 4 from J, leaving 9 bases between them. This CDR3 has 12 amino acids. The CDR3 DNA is TGTGCCTGGAGACGAGCGGGAGAGACCCAGTACTTC. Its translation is CAWRRAGETQYF.

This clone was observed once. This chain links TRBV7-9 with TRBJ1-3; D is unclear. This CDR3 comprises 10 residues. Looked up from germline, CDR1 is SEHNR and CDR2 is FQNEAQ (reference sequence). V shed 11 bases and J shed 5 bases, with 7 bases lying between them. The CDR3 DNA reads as TGTGCCTTTGAGAGAAACACCATATATTTT. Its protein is CAFERNTIYF.

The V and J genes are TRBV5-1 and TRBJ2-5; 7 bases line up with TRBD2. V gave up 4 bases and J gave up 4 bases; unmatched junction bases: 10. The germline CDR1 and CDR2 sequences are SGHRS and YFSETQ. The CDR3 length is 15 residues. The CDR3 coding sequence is TGCGCCAGCAGCCCTCATGGGGAGGGCCGAGAGACCCAGTACTTC. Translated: CASSPHGEGRETQYF. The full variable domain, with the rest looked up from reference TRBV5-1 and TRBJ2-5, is KAGVTQTPRYLIKTRGQQVTLSCSPISGHRSVSWYQQTPGQGLQFLFEYFSETQRNKGNFPGRFSGRQFSNSRSEMNVSTLELGDSALYLCASSPHGEGRETQYFGPGTRLLVL.

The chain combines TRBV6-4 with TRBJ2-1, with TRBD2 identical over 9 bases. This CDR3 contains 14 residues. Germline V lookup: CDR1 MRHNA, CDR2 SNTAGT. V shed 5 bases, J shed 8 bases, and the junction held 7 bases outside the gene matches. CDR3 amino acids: CASSRGGAVDEQFF. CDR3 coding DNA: TGTGCCAGCAGTCGCGGGGGGGCCGTGGATGAGCAGTTCTTC.

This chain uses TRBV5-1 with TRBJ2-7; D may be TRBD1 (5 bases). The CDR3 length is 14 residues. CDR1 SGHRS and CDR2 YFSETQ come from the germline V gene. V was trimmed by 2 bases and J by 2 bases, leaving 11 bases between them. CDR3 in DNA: TGCGCCAGCAGCTTTACGACAGCCACCTACGAGCAGTACTTC. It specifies CASSFTTATYEQYF.

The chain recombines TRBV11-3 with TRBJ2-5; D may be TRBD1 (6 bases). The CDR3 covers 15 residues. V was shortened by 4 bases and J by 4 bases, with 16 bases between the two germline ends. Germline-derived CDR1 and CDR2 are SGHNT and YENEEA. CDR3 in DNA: TGTGCCAGCAGCTCCCTTGTGGGGGCTAGAGAGACCCAGTACTTC. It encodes CASSSLVGARETQYF.